This entry lists 8 T cell receptor beta chains sequenced from one sample in a study of blood T cell repertoires in COVID-19. Sequenced by immunoSEQ multiplex PCR; TCRdb stores in-frame clones only, minus some. This table has around 300,000 clones, just over 85% appearing once. The source material was peripheral blood. Receptors originate from a woman in her twenties or thirties with active or convalescent COVID-19.

CDR3 nucleotides: TGCGCCAGCAGCCGCGGGCTCATGAACACTGAAGCTTTCTTT. It codes for CASSRGLMNTEAFF. The J gene is TRBJ1-1, the V gene TRBV4-3, with no clear D. Trimming pared 4 bases from V and 0 bases from J, leaving 9 bases between. Germline V gives CDR1 LGHNA, CDR2 YSLEER. The CDR3 has 14 amino acids.

The chain couples TRBV28 to TRBJ2-7; TRBD1 aligns across 9 bases. The V gene end was trimmed by 5 bases and the J gene end by 3 bases; junction bases not matched to a gene: 8. The CDR3 length is 15 residues. Germline loops: CDR1 MDHEN, CDR2 SYDVKM. CDR3 nucleotide sequence: TGTGCCAGCAGTCCGACGGGGACAGGGATCTACGAGCAGTACTTC. Translating it yields CASSPTGTGIYEQYF.

The V and J genes are TRBV28 and TRBJ1-1; tentatively, D is TRBD1 (5 bases). In germline, CDR1 is MDHEN, CDR2 SYDVKM. V was clipped by 7 bases and J by 3 bases, with 12 bases between them. The CDR3 runs 13 residues. CDR3 sequence reads: CASINGGYTEAFF. CDR3 DNA sequence: TGTGCCAGCATCAACGGGGGATACACTGAAGCTTTCTTT.

V usage is TRBV11-3 and J usage is TRBJ2-3; TRBD1 agrees at 7 bases. V was pared by 8 bases and J by 3 bases, with 11 bases of the junction left unmatched. The CDR3 covers 15 residues. Germline V lookup: CDR1 SGHNT, CDR2 YENEEA. The CDR3 spells CASSIGGPWTDTQYF. DNA of the CDR3: TGTGCCAGCTCCATAGGGGGCCCATGGACAGATACGCAGTATTTT.

This rearrangement joins TRBV28 to TRBJ2-1, with 13 bases fitting TRBD2. CDR3 length: 16 residues. The trim removed 6 bases at V and 7 bases at J, leaving 9 bases unmatched. Per the germline V gene, CDR1 is MDHEN and CDR2 is SYDVKM. This CDR3 reads CASRGAGTSGENEQFF. Here the CDR3 DNA reads TGTGCCAGCAGGGGAGCCGGGACTAGCGGGGAAAATGAGCAGTTCTTC. Filled out from reference TRBV28 and TRBJ2-1, the complete variable domain reads DVKVTQSSRYLVKRTGEKVFLECVQDMDHENMFWYRQDPGLGLRLIYFSYDVKMKEKGDIPEGYSVSREKKERFSLILESASTNQTSMYLCASRGAGTSGENEQFFGPGTRLTVL.

The J gene is TRBJ1-1, the V gene TRBV10-2; D remains ambiguous. CDR3 length equals 17 residues. V gave up 7 bases and J gave up 0 bases, with 21 bases separating them. Germline V CDR1 and CDR2: WSHSY, SAAADI. The CDR3: CASTNEGPLGLNTEAFF. Here the CDR3 DNA reads TGCGCCAGCACCAACGAGGGCCCCTTGGGCTTGAACACTGAAGCTTTCTTT.

The chain joins TRBV24-1 to TRBJ1-1; no reliable D call. CDR3 length: 14 residues. Germline CDR1 KGHDR, CDR2 SFDVKD. With 3 bases removed from V and 1 base from J, the gap between germline ends came to 8 bases. The CDR3 loop is CATSDPGGNTEAFF. The CDR3 DNA sequence: TGTGCCACCAGTGATCCGGGAGGGAACACTGAAGCTTTCTTT.

This chain connects TRBV28 to TRBJ2-2, with TRBD1 matching over 9 bases. The CDR3 contains 13 residues. V shed 8 bases and J 6 bases; nucleotides not matched to a gene: 4. CDR1 and CDR2 (germline): MDHEN, SYDVKM. CDR3 sequence reads: CASETGGAGELFF. DNA for the CDR3: TGTGCCAGCGAGACAGGGGGGGCCGGGGAGCTGTTTTTT.